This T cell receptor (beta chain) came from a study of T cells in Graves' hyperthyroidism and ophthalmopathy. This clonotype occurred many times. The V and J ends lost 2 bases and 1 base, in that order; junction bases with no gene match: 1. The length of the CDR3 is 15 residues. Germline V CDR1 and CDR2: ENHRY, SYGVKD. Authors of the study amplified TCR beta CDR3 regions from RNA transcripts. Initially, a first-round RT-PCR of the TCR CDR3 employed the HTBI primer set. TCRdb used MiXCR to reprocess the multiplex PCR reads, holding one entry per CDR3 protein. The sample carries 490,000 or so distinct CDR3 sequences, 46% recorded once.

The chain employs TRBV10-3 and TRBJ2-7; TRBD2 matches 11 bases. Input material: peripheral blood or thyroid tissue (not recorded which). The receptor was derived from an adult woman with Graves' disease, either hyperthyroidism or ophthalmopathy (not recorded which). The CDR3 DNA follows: TGTGCCATCAGTGAGGGGACTAGCGGATCCTACGAGCAGTACTTC. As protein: CAISEGTSGSYEQYF.